The 26 T cell receptor beta chains presented below share a single source sample, sequenced in a study of somatic mutations in cytotoxic T cells in rheumatoid arthritis. Using immunoSEQ multiplex PCR, the repertoire was profiled, and TCRdb retains in-frame clones only, with some absent. Of fewer than 30,000 clones in the sample, less than 85% were seen once. Sequenced sample: CD8+ T cells sorted from blood. The receptors were gathered from a young woman in good health.

The chain couples TRBV13 to TRBJ2-1, with TRBD2 matching over 7 bases. With 5 bases clipped from V and 5 bases from J, the junction kept 9 bases outside the gene matches. This CDR3 has 15 amino acids. CDR1 and CDR2 from the germline V gene are PRHDT and FYEKMQ (reference sequence). The CDR3 sequence is CASSPDAGDHNEQFF. The CDR3 nucleotides are TGTGCCAGCAGCCCTGATGCGGGAGACCACAATGAGCAGTTCTTC.

The chain joins TRBV6-1 to TRBJ2-2; D might be TRBD1 or TRBD2, each matching 5 bases. V lost 2 bases and J lost 6, with 13 bases in between. Per the germline V gene, CDR1 is MNHNS and CDR2 is SASEGT. The CDR3 is 15 amino acids. The CDR3 protein is CASSETPGGAGELFF. In DNA, the CDR3 is TGTGCCAGCAGTGAAACTCCTGGGGGAGCCGGGGAGCTGTTTTTT.

Note on this clone: Relative to the germline gene, one junction end is altered; a read error may explain this. The chain is built from TRBV27 and TRBJ2-3; a possible D gene is TRBD1 (5 bases). The CDR3 consists of 14 residues. Germline V gives CDR1 MNHEY, CDR2 SMNVEV (reference sequence). CDR3 DNA sequence: TGTGCCAGCAGTTTATTCCAGGACACAGGTACGCAGTATTTT. Protein sequence: CASSLFQDTGTQYF.

The chain couples TRBV5-3 to TRBJ2-6; 7 bases map to TRBD2. TRBV5-3 falls under the ORF class, with uncertain function. V trimming: 4 bases; J trimming: 1 base; junction bases outside the gene matches: 11. CDR3 length: 18 amino acids. CDR3 DNA: TGTGCCAGAAGCCCGAGGGGAGGGTGTGGATCTGGGGCCAACGTCCTGACTTTC. Residues: CARSPRGGCGSGANVLTF.

This sequence joins TRBV7-9 and TRBJ2-7; TRBD1 matches 9 bases. The germline V gene encodes CDR1 SEHNR and CDR2 FQNEAQ (reference sequence). The CDR3 is made up of 15 amino acids. Trimming cost V 5 bases and J 2 bases; bases outside gene matches: 7. DNA for the CDR3: TGTGCCAGCAGCCCTCGGACAGGGGAAGCCTACGAGCAGTACTTC. Translated, it gives CASSPRTGEAYEQYF.

V is TRBV7-6 and J is TRBJ2-7; D possibly matches TRBD1 or TRBD2 (6 bases each). CDR3 length equals 14 residues. The germline V gene has CDR1 SGHVS and CDR2 FNYEAQ. V lost 1 base to trimming and J lost 3 bases, with 10 bases between them. DNA of the CDR3: TGTGCCAGCAGCTTAGGGAGGGGGGACTACGAGCAGTACTTC. It yields the protein CASSLGRGDYEQYF.

The V and J genes are TRBV30 and TRBJ1-1; no clear D gene. V was pared by 7 bases and J by 0 bases, with 9 bases between. The CDR3 is made up of 12 amino acids. Per germline, CDR1 GTSNPN and CDR2 SVGIG (reference sequence). The CDR3 reads CALSTVNTEAFF. The CDR3 DNA reads as TGTGCCTTATCGACTGTGAACACTGAAGCTTTCTTT.

The chain uses TRBV30 and TRBJ2-1; maybe TRBD2 (5 bases). Germline CDR1 GTSNPN, CDR2 SVGIG (reference sequence). The CDR3 contains 15 residues. The ends were cut back, 0 bases at V and 4 bases at J, with 13 bases in the middle. CDR3 loop: CAWSVLAGHYNEQFF. The CDR3 region has the DNA TGTGCCTGGAGTGTACTTGCGGGCCATTACAATGAGCAGTTCTTC.

This chain joins TRBV29-1 and TRBJ2-3; D unresolved. This CDR3 is built from 14 residues. Germline loops: CDR1 SQVTM, CDR2 ANQGSEA. V was clipped by 2 bases and J by 6 bases, with 15 bases between them. DNA of the CDR3: TGCAGCGTTGAATGGCGAGGCTTCGGGGATACGCAGTATTTT. Translation: CSVEWRGFGDTQYF.

As DNA, the CDR3 is TGTGCCAGCAGTGACAAGCTCGGAGCTTTCTTT. Translating it yields CASSDKLGAFF. The chain recombines TRBV2 with TRBJ1-1; D uncertain. CDR3 length equals 11 residues. Germline-derived CDR1 and CDR2 are SNHLY and FYNNEI. V lost 3 bases, J lost 10 bases, and 9 bases lay in between.

The chain joins TRBV5-1 to TRBJ2-3, with D perhaps matching TRBD2 (7 bases). V dropped 1 base and J dropped 0 bases, with 18 bases sitting between them. Per the germline V gene, CDR1 is SGHRS and CDR2 is YFSETQ. The CDR3 has 18 residues. The CDR3 DNA reads as TGCGCCAGCAGCTTGAAGGGGGGGGTTTCCCCCAGCACAGATACGCAGTATTTT. Protein sequence: CASSLKGGVSPSTDTQYF.

J is TRBJ1-2 and V is TRBV10-3, with 9 bases identical to TRBD1. Trimming removed 9 bases from V and 1 base from J; junction bases left unmatched: 3. Per germline, CDR1 ENHRY and CDR2 SYGVKD. The CDR3 loop spans 13 amino acids. The DNA of the CDR3 is TGTGCCATTTCGACAGGGGGTAACTATGGCTACACCTTC. Its protein product is CAISTGGNYGYTF.

The chain has TRBV7-9 and TRBJ2-5, with no clear D. The CDR3 has 15 amino acids. Germline CDR1 is SEHNR and CDR2 is FQNEAQ (reference sequence). The V and J ends lost 5 bases and 5 bases respectively, with 18 bases between them. CDR3 nucleotides: TGTGCCAGCAGCCCCAAGGTCACCAAAAGGGAGACCCAGTACTTC. Translation gives CASSPKVTKRETQYF.

This clone has a handful of counts. The DNA of the CDR3 is TGCGCCAGCAGCCAGACGACTAGCGGGGGGGCAGGTGAGCAGTTCTTC. Translating gives CASSQTTSGGAGEQFF. The rearrangement uses TRBV4-1 and TRBJ2-1; the match to TRBD2 covers 14 bases. Per germline, CDR1 MGHRA and CDR2 YSYEKL. The trim removed 3 bases at V and 9 bases at J, leaving 7 bases unmatched. The CDR3 spans 16 residues.

This clone was observed a single time. The chain couples TRBV27 to TRBJ2-7, with 8 positions matching TRBD2. After removal of 5 bases from V and 3 bases from J, the junction contained 12 bases not matched to a gene. Germline CDR1 reads MNHEY; CDR2 reads SMNVEV (reference sequence). The CDR3 spans 16 residues. The CDR3 spells CASSPGRVAGYYEQYF. DNA of the CDR3: TGTGCCAGCAGTCCCGGTAGGGTAGCGGGGTACTACGAGCAGTACTTC.

The chain recombines TRBV5-4 with TRBJ2-1, with D possibly being TRBD2 (6 bases). CDR1 SGHNT and CDR2 YYREEE come from the germline V gene (reference sequence). The length of the CDR3 is 15 residues. Trimming removed 3 bases at V and 6 bases at J, with 16 bases between. CDR3 in amino acids: CASSSPYGRGNEQFF. DNA of the CDR3: TGTGCCAGCAGCTCTCCGTACGGGCGGGGCAATGAGCAGTTCTTC.

The chain carries TRBV6-1 and TRBJ1-1; D not certain. V lost 1 base and J lost 2, with 5 bases in between. In germline, CDR1 is MNHNS, CDR2 SASEGT. The CDR3 sequence is 13 residues long. CDR3 protein: CASSEVQNTEAFF. The CDR3 bases are TGTGCCAGCAGTGAAGTACAAAACACTGAAGCTTTCTTT.

The chain couples TRBV11-2 to TRBJ2-2; the D gene is possibly TRBD2 (7 bases). CDR1 is SGHAT, CDR2 FQNNGV, per germline. V shed 8 bases and J shed 1 base, with 17 bases lying between them. CDR3 length: 16 residues. CDR3 sequence (DNA): TGTGCCAGCCTTGGGGGGGACACCAAGAACACCGGGGAGCTGTTTTTT. Amino acid sequence: CASLGGDTKNTGELFF.

The chain links TRBV7-8 to TRBJ2-7, with 7 bases lining up with TRBD1. CDR1 is SGHVS and CDR2 is FQNEAQ in the germline V gene. J lost 3 bases, V lost 4 bases, and 9 bases had no gene match. The CDR3 covers 15 residues. This chain's CDR3 is CASSSGTVEIYEQYF. The CDR3 DNA sequence: TGTGCCAGCAGCTCAGGGACAGTCGAGATCTACGAGCAGTACTTC.

J is TRBJ2-7 and V is TRBV13; 7 nucleotides agree with TRBD1. The CDR3 loop spans 14 amino acids. V was pared by 2 bases and J by 6 bases, with 7 bases of the junction left unmatched. Germline CDR1 reads PRHDT; CDR2 reads FYEKMQ (reference sequence). In DNA form, the CDR3 reads TGTGCCAGCAGCTTATCACAGGGGTCCCTCGAGCAGTACGTC. It codes for CASSLSQGSLEQYV.

This clone was counted once. The chain combines TRBV5-1 with TRBJ2-7; D gene uncertain. V shed 0 bases and J shed 3 bases, with 7 bases lying between them. The CDR3 is made up of 13 amino acids. Germline V CDR1 and CDR2: SGHRS, YFSETQ. The CDR3 here is CASSLAPYYEQYV. The CDR3 DNA is TGCGCCAGCAGCTTGGCCCCCTACTACGAGCAGTACGTC.

The V and J genes are TRBV27 and TRBJ1-6; D uncertain. Germline V CDR1 and CDR2: MNHEY, SMNVEV (reference sequence). V dropped 7 bases and J dropped 3 bases, with 10 bases sitting between them. This CDR3 is 14 amino acids long. CDR3 sequence reads: CASKTGDYNSPLHF. CDR3 coding DNA: TGTGCCAGCAAAACCGGGGACTATAATTCACCCCTCCACTTT.

The chain links TRBV21-1 to TRBJ2-7; the DNA was not used to check the table's D call, TRBD2. TRBV21-1 is classified as a pseudogene. The CDR3 runs to 14 residues. The CDR3 loop is CASEQERATYEQYF. CDR3 bases: TGTGCCAGCGAGCAAGAGCGGGCCACCTACGAGCAGTACTTC.

The chain joins TRBV5-5 to TRBJ1-5; D gene uncertain. The CDR3 has 14 amino acids. The germline CDR1 and CDR2 sequences are SGHKS and YYEKEE (reference sequence). V gave up 7 bases and J gave up 5 bases, with 16 bases separating them. CDR3 sequence (DNA): TGTGCCAGCGCCGTAGGAATGCCGTATCAGCCCCAGCATTTT. Its protein product is CASAVGMPYQPQHF.

The J gene is TRBJ1-2, the V gene TRBV9; tentative D call: TRBD1 (6 bases). The CDR3 extends over 12 amino acids. The V and J ends lost 3 bases and 5 bases respectively, with 8 bases between them. From germline, CDR1 is SGDLS and CDR2 YYNGEE. The CDR3 reads CASSGTGYGYTF. Here the CDR3 DNA reads TGTGCCAGCAGCGGCACAGGGTATGGCTACACCTTC. The full variable domain, in which reference TRBV9 and TRBJ1-2 provide the parts outside the CDR3, is DSGVTQTPKHLITATGQRVTLRCSPRSGDLSVYWYQQSLDQGLQFLIQYYNGEERAKGNILERFSAQQFPDLHSELNLSSLELGDSALYFCASSGTGYGYTFGSGTRLTVV.

This clone was seen a few times. The chain couples TRBV30 to TRBJ1-6, with 7 bases lining up with TRBD1. This CDR3 region has 14 residues. J lost 6 bases, V lost 6 bases, and 8 bases had no gene match. Germline CDR1 GTSNPN, CDR2 SVGIG (reference sequence). In DNA, the CDR3 is TGTGCCTGTAACCCCGGGACAGTTAATTCACCCCTCCACTTT. Its protein is CACNPGTVNSPLHF.